This T cell receptor (beta chain) originates from a study of identical twins. TCRdb reprocessed the 5' RACE reads via MiXCR and lists one record per CDR3 protein. The repertoire consists of about 200,000 distinct CDR3 sequences, with approximately 5.9% occurring once and the leading ten covering 14% to 15%. The sample holds a few counts of this clonotype. The data were also submitted as part of a second study, on T cells expressing NK-cell markers. That work contributes: TCR beta repertoires came from sorted CD3+CD56+NKG2C+, CD3+CD56+NKG2C- and CD3+CD56-NKG2C+ T cells. Once again these clonotypes came out on top in the CD3+CD56-NKG2C+ fraction of a few donors. Expanded clones of NKG2C+ T cells had an unclear HCMV specificity.

The clonotype comes from a woman aged 18-29 years in good health. The specimen was CD8+ T cells sorted from blood.

CDR3 nucleotides: TGTGCCAGCAGGCAATTGTCTGGGGCCAACGTCCTGACTTTC. Protein sequence: CASRQLSGANVLTF. The chain recombines TRBV27 with TRBJ2-6, with D hard to call. Per the germline V gene, CDR1 is MNHEY and CDR2 is SMNVEV (reference sequence). Trimming took off 6 bases at V and 1 base at J, with 7 bases between the two ends. The CDR3 runs 14 residues.